These 10 T cell receptor beta chains originate from one sample sequenced in a study of Graves' ophthalmopathy and Graves' hyperthyroidism. From RNA, the CDR3 regions of TCR beta chains were amplified and sequenced. HTBI primers were employed in first-round RT-PCR, then a second-round multiplex PCR followed. Each CDR3 protein gets one entry after TCRdb re-called the multiplex PCR reads with MiXCR. Here the sample spans roughly 400,000 distinct CDR3 sequences, 18% being singletons. The sample was peripheral blood. These receptors all stem from a woman younger than 35 with Graves' ophthalmopathy.

Ten or more counts support this clonotype. The V call is TRBV5-6, the J call TRBJ2-5; TRBD2 aligns across 14 bases. The CDR3 extends over 15 amino acids. Trimming cost V 5 bases and J 4 bases; bases outside gene matches: 4. The germline V gene has CDR1 SGHDT and CDR2 YYEEEE. The CDR3 DNA follows: TGTGCCAGCAGTTGGGGACTAGCGGGAGTAGAGACCCAGTACTTC. It codes for CASSWGLAGVETQYF.

This clonotype came up many times. The V gene is TRBV6-1, the J gene TRBJ1-1; 12 nucleotides match TRBD1. Germline assignment: CDR1 MNHNS and CDR2 SASEGT. J lost 5 bases, V lost 7 bases, and 5 bases had no gene match. The CDR3 totals 14 residues. The CDR3 loop reads CASNRDRGHTEAFF. DNA for the CDR3: TGTGCCAGCAACCGGGACAGGGGGCATACTGAAGCTTTCTTT.

The sample holds many counts of this clonotype. V and J are TRBV28 and TRBJ1-1, with 9 bases fitting TRBD1. V was pared by 6 bases and J by 5 bases, with 7 bases of the junction left unmatched. CDR3 length equals 14 residues. Germline V gene data show CDR1 as MDHEN and CDR2 as SYDVKM. This chain's CDR3 is CASRIGTGRTEAFF. The CDR3 bases are TGTGCCAGCAGGATTGGGACAGGGCGGACTGAAGCTTTCTTT.

This clonotype appeared many times. The chain is built from TRBV28 and TRBJ2-7, with TRBD2 matching 13 bases. Looked up from germline, CDR1 is MDHEN and CDR2 is SYDVKM. The CDR3 length is 15 residues. The trim removed 5 bases at V and 2 bases at J, leaving 3 bases unmatched. In DNA, the CDR3 is TGTGCCAGCAGTCACGGACTAGCGGGAGCCTACGAGCAGTACTTC. Its translation: CASSHGLAGAYEQYF.

This clonotype showed up many times. The chain has TRBV20-1 and TRBJ1-2; TRBD1 matches at 11 bases. The V gene end was trimmed by 6 bases and the J gene end by 4 bases; junction bases not matched to a gene: 10. CDR1 is DFQATT, CDR2 SNEGSKA, per germline (reference sequence). The CDR3 runs to 15 residues. The CDR3 spells CSAYQPGQGVYGYTF. Written as DNA, the CDR3 is TGCAGTGCATACCAACCGGGACAGGGGGTCTATGGCTACACCTTC.

This clonotype has ten or more counts. The genes are TRBV10-1 and TRBJ1-1; D is undetermined. With 3 bases removed from V and 4 bases from J, the gap between germline ends came to 12 bases. This CDR3 has 14 amino acids. Germline CDR1 reads WNHNN; CDR2 reads SYGVQD (reference sequence). DNA for the CDR3: TGCGCCAGCAGTGAAGGTGCAATCACCACTGAAGCTTTCTTT. It yields the protein CASSEGAITTEAFF.

This clonotype was picked up many times. This chain joins TRBV12-3 or TRBV12-4 and TRBJ2-7; TRBD1 matches at 8 bases. V was pared by 4 bases and J by 1 base, with 6 bases of the junction left unmatched. This CDR3 is 15 amino acids long. CDR3 bases: TGTGCCAGCAGTTACGGGACAGGCAGTTCCTACGAGCAGTACTTC. This translates into CASSYGTGSSYEQYF.

This clonotype was recorded many times. This chain uses TRBV15 with TRBJ1-5; possible D gene TRBD1, 5 bases. Germline CDR1 LNHNV, CDR2 YYDKDF (reference sequence). V lost 0 bases and J lost 7, with 13 bases in between. There are 15 residues in the CDR3. The CDR3 region is CATSRELGGSQPQHF. The CDR3 DNA follows: TGTGCCACCAGCAGAGAGCTGGGGGGTTCGCAGCCCCAGCATTTT.

This clonotype was detected ten times or more. J is TRBJ1-1 and V is TRBV28; the match to TRBD1 covers 7 bases. With V trimmed by 5 bases and J by 4 bases, 7 bases remained unmatched. CDR3 length equals 14 residues. Germline CDR1 reads MDHEN; CDR2 reads SYDVKM. In DNA form, the CDR3 reads TGTGCCAGCAGTCCCGACAGGGTTGGCACTGAAGCTTTCTTT. Its protein product is CASSPDRVGTEAFF.

This clonotype was recorded at least ten times. The chain is built from TRBV28 and TRBJ1-5, with 8 nucleotides matching TRBD1. Germline CDR1 MDHEN, CDR2 SYDVKM. The ends lost 3 bases at V and 1 base at J; junction bases unmatched: 5. This CDR3 has 16 amino acids. CDR3 residues: CASSFARTGSNQPQHF. The CDR3 DNA reads as TGTGCCAGCAGTTTTGCCCGGACAGGGAGCAATCAGCCCCAGCATTTT. Combining the CDR3 with reference TRBV28 and TRBJ1-5 gives the whole variable domain DVKVTQSSRYLVKRTGEKVFLECVQDMDHENMFWYRQDPGLGLRLIYFSYDVKMKEKGDIPEGYSVSREKKERFSLILESASTNQTSMYLCASSFARTGSNQPQHFGDGTRLSIL.